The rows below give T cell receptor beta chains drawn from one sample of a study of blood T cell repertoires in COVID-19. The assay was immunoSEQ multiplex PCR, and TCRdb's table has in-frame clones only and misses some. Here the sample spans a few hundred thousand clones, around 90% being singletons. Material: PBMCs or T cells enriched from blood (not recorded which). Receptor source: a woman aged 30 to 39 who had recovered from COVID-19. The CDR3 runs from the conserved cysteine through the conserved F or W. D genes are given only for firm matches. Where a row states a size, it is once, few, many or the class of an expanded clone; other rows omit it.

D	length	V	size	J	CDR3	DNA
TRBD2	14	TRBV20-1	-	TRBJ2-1	CSASAGLEYNEQFF	TGCAGTGCTAGTGCGGGACTAGAGTACAATGAGCAGTTCTTC
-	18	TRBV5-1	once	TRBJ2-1	CASSLPRESWTDSREQFF	TGCGCCAGCAGCTTGCCCCGTGAAAGCTGGACAGATAGTAGAGAGCAGTTCTTC
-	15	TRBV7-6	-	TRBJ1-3	CASSGRGSSGNTIYF	TGTGCCAGCAGCGGCCGGGGGAGCTCTGGAAACACCATATATTTT
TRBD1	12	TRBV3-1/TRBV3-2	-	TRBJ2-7	CASSHGTGEQYF	TGTGCCAGCAGCCACGGGACAGGCGAGCAGTACTTC
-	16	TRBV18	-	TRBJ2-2	CASSPIATGSTGELFF	TGTGCCAGCTCACCCATAGCAACAGGGTCCACCGGGGAGCTGTTTTTT
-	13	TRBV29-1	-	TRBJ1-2	CSVEGGAGQGYTF	TGCAGCGTTGAAGGAGGAGCAGGGCAGGGCTACACCTTC
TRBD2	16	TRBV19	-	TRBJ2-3	CASSVTAGRGTDTQYF	TGTGCCAGTAGTGTGACGGCAGGGAGGGGCACAGATACGCAGTATTTT
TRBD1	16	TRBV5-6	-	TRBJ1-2	CASSPFGTGVFYGYTF	TGTGCCAGCAGCCCTTTCGGGACAGGGGTTTTCTATGGCTACACCTTC
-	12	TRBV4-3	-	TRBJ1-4	CASSRAGEKLFF	TGCGCCAGCAGCCGGGCAGGGGAAAAACTGTTTTTT
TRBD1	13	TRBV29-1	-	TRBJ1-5	CSVGQGQTQPQHF	TGCAGCGTCGGACAGGGACAAACTCAGCCCCAGCATTTT
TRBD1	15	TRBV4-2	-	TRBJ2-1	CASSHDRGRLNEQFF	TGTGCCAGCAGCCATGACAGGGGGCGCCTCAATGAGCAGTTCTTC
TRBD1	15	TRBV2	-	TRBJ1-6	CASSEWTGGGSPLHF	TGTGCCAGCAGTGAATGGACAGGGGGAGGTTCACCCCTCCACTTT
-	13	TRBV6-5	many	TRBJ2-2	CASSYRGTGELFF	TGTGCCAGCAGTTACCGGGGCACCGGGGAGCTGTTTTTT
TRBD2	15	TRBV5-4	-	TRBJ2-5	CASSLAGLSEETQYF	TGTGCCAGCAGCTTGGCGGGACTATCGGAAGAGACCCAGTACTTC
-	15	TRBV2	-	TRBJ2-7	CASRLPRGFSYEQYF	TGTGCCAGCAGACTACCTCGGGGGTTCTCCTACGAGCAGTACTTC
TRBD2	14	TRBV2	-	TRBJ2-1	CASSRGGPYNEQFF	TGTGCCAGCAGTCGGGGGGGCCCCTACAATGAGCAGTTCTTC
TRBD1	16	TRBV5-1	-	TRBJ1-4	CASSSNGQGNNEKLFF	TGCGCCAGCAGCTCGAATGGACAGGGTAATAATGAAAAACTGTTTTTT
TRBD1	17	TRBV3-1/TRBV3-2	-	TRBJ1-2	CASSQGRWDRSAYGYTF	TGTGCCAGCAGCCAAGGCCGATGGGACAGGAGTGCCTATGGCTACACCTTC
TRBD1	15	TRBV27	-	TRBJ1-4	CASSLLAGGREKLFF	TGTGCCAGCAGTTTATTGGCAGGGGGCAGGGAAAAACTGTTTTTT
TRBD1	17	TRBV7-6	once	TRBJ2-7	CASSLEGTGGASYEQYF	TGTGCCAGCAGCTTGGAAGGGACAGGGGGGGCCTCCTACGAGCAGTACTTC
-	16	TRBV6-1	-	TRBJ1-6	CASSETGSAMNSPLHF	TGTGCCAGCAGTGAAACAGGGTCGGCGATGAATTCACCCCTCCACTTT
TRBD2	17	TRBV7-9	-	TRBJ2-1	CASSSLLAGDSYNEQFF	TGTGCCAGCAGCTCTTTACTAGCGGGGGACTCCTACAATGAGCAGTTCTTC
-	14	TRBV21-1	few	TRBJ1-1	CASSKLGGDTEAFF	TGTGCCAGCAGCAAATTAGGGGGGGACACTGAAGCTTTCTTT
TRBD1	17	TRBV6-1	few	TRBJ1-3	CASSEAGGSPSGNTIYF	TGTGCCAGCAGTGAAGCAGGGGGCTCCCCCTCTGGAAACACCATATATTTT
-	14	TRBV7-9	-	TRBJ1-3	CASSSTGTGNTIYF	TGTGCCAGCAGCAGCACCGGGACAGGAAACACCATATATTTT
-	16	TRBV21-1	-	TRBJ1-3	CASSKSGPTPGNTIYF	TGTGCCAGCAGCAAAAGCGGCCCAACCCCTGGAAACACCATATATTTT
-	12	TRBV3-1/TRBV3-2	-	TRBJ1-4	CASSQPNEKLFF	TGTGCCAGCAGCCAACCAAATGAAAAACTGTTTTTT
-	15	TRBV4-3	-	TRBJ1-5	CASSPMAGRNQPQHF	TGCGCCAGCAGCCCTATGGCGGGACGCAATCAGCCCCAGCATTTT
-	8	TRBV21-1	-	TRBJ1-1	CAGTKAFF	TGTGCCGGGACTAAAGCTTTCTTT
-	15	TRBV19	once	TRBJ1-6	CASRGGGSYNSPLHF	TGTGCCAGTAGGGGTGGAGGCTCCTATAATTCACCCCTCCACTTT
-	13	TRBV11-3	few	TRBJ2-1	CASSLTSSNEQFF	TGTGCCAGCAGCCTAACTAGCTCCAATGAGCAGTTCTTC
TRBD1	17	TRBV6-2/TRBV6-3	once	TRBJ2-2	CASSATQGASDTGELFF	TGTGCCAGCAGTGCAACCCAGGGGGCTAGCGACACCGGGGAGCTGTTTTTT
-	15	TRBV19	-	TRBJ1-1	CASSREAAMNTEAFF	TGTGCCAGTAGTAGGGAGGCTGCGATGAACACTGAAGCTTTCTTT
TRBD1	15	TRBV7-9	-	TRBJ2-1	CASSNRDRGHNEQFF	TGTGCCAGCAGCAACCGGGACAGGGGTCACAATGAGCAGTTCTTC
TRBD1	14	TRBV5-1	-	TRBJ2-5	CASSTGQGQETQYF	TGCGCCAGCAGCACCGGACAGGGGCAAGAGACCCAGTACTTC
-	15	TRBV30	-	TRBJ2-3	CAWSRGDSITDTQYF	TGTGCCTGGAGTAGGGGGGACAGCATCACAGATACGCAGTATTTT
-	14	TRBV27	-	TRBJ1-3	CASRRASSGNTIYF	TGTGCCAGCAGGAGGGCGAGCTCTGGAAACACCATATATTTT
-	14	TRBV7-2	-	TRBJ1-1	CASSSAGSFTEAFF	TGTGCCAGCAGCTCGGCGGGATCCTTTACTGAAGCTTTCTTT
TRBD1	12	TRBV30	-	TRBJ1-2	CAWSPRGYGYTF	TGTGCCTGGAGCCCCAGGGGGTATGGCTACACCTTC
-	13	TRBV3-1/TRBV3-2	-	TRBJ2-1	CASSHRVPDEQFF	TGTGCCAGCAGCCACAGGGTCCCGGATGAGCAGTTCTTC
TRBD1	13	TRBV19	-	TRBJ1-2	CASSIGQGYGYTF	TGTGCCAGTAGTATAGGACAGGGGTATGGCTACACCTTC
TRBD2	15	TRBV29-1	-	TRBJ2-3	CSVRLAAASTDTQYF	TGCAGCGTGAGACTAGCGGCCGCTAGCACAGATACGCAGTATTTT
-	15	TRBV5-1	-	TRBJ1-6	CASSLTRDTGFPLHF	TGCGCCAGCAGCTTGACCCGGGACACCGGTTTCCCCCTCCACTTT
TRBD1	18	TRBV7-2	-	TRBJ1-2	CASSSPSGQGGAHYGYTF	TGTGCCAGCAGCTCACCATCCGGACAGGGGGGCGCCCACTATGGCTACACCTTC
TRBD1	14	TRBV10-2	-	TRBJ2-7	CASSEAQGAGEQYF	TGCGCCAGCAGTGAGGCCCAGGGGGCGGGGGAGCAGTACTTC
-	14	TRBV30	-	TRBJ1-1	CAWNRRGLNTEAFF	TGTGCCTGGAATCGAAGGGGCCTCAACACTGAAGCTTTCTTT
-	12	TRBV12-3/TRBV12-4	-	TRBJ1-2	CARKDRNYGYTF	TGTGCCAGAAAGGACAGAAACTATGGCTACACCTTC
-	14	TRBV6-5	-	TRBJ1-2	CASSYSGQGRDYTF	TGTGCCAGCAGTTACTCGGGGCAGGGTCGTGACTACACCTTC
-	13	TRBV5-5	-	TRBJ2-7	CASSLSVSYEQYF	TGTGCCAGCAGCTTATCGGTATCCTACGAGCAGTACTTC
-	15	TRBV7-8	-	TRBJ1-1	CASSLRTEINTEAFF	TGTGCCAGCAGCTTGAGGACAGAGATTAACACTGAAGCTTTCTTT
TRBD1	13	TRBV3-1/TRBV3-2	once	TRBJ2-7	CASSYQGVNEQYF	TGTGCCAGCAGTTACCAGGGGGTCAACGAGCAGTACTTC
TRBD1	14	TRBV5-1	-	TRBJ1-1	CASSTGGVRTEAFF	TGCGCCAGCAGCACAGGGGGTGTCCGCACTGAAGCTTTCTTT
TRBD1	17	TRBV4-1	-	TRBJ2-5	CASSQASVGTDQETQYF	TGCGCCAGCAGCCAAGCCTCGGTCGGGACAGACCAAGAGACCCAGTACTTC
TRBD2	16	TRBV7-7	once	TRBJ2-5	CASSLGLAGGRETQYF	TGTGCTAGCAGCTTAGGACTAGCGGGGGGTAGAGAGACCCAGTACTTC
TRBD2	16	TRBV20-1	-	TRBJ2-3	CSASPPTSGNPDTQYF	TGCAGTGCTAGTCCCCCGACTAGCGGAAATCCAGATACGCAGTATTTT
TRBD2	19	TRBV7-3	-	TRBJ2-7	CASSLTGTSGGLSSYEQYF	TGTGCCAGCAGCTTAACCGGGACTAGCGGGGGCCTGAGCTCCTACGAGCAGTACTTC
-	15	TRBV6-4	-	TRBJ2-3	CASSDSGARADTQYF	TGTGCCAGCAGTGACTCGGGGGCTCGGGCAGATACGCAGTATTTT
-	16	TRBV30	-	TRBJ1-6	CAWSDLGDSYNSPLHF	TGTGCCTGGAGCGATTTGGGAGACTCCTATAATTCACCCCTCCACTTT
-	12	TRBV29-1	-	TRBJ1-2	CSVKYGDYGYTF	TGCAGCGTTAAATACGGAGACTATGGCTACACCTTC